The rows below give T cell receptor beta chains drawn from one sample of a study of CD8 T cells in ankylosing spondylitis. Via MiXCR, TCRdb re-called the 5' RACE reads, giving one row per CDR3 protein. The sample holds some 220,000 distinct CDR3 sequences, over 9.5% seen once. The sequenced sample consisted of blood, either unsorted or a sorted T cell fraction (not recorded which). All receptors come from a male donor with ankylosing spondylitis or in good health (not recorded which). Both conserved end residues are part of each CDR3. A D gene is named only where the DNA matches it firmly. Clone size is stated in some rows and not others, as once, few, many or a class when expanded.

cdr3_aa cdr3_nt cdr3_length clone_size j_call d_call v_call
CASSSGQGRQETQYF TGTGCCAGCAGCTCGGGACAGGGTCGGCAAGAGACCCAGTACTTC 15 many TRBJ2-5 TRBD1 TRBV7-2
CASSSDGPGRPLGDYEQYF TGTGCCAGCAGCTCAGACGGACCCGGACGGCCCCTTGGGGATTACGAGCAGTACTTC 19 . TRBJ2-7 . TRBV11-1
CASSAGTTNYGYTF TGTGCCAGCAGCGCCGGGACAACTAACTATGGCTACACCTTC 14 few TRBJ1-2 . TRBV9
CASSSRGGLISNTGELFF TGTGCCAGCAGCTCCCGGGGGGGGCTGATATCGAACACCGGGGAGCTGTTTTTT 18 many TRBJ2-2 TRBD2 TRBV11-2
CASSQDGSGGRETQYF TGTGCCAGCAGCCAAGATGGTAGCGGGGGAAGAGAGACCCAGTACTTC 16 many TRBJ2-5 TRBD2 TRBV4-2
CSASRGGTNEKLFF TGCAGTGCTAGTAGGGGTGGGACTAATGAAAAACTGTTTTTT 14 many TRBJ1-4 . TRBV20-1
CVLQVRHDMNTEAFF TGTGTCCTTCAGGTCCGGCACGATATGAACACTGAAGCTTTCTTT 15 . TRBJ1-1 . TRBV6-1
CASSLDRHNYGYTF TGCGCCAGCAGCTTAGACCGTCACAACTATGGCTACACCTTC 14 many TRBJ1-2 . TRBV5-1
CASSRQEYTGELFF TGTGCCAGCAGTCGACAGGAGTACACCGGGGAGCTGTTTTTT 14 many TRBJ2-2 . TRBV12-3/TRBV12-4
CASSLSGSEQFF TGTGCCAGCAGCTTGTCGGGTTCCGAGCAGTTCTTC 12 many TRBJ2-1 . TRBV7-2
CASSFTITGSPGSPLHF TGCGCCAGCAGCTTTACGATTACAGGGTCACCAGGATCACCCCTCCACTTT 17 many TRBJ1-6 . TRBV5-1
CASRDRGGNTIYF TGTGCCAGCAGAGACAGGGGTGGAAACACCATATATTTT 13 many TRBJ1-3 TRBD1 TRBV12-3/TRBV12-4
CASSVDRGYGYTF TGCGCCAGCAGCGTCGACAGGGGCTATGGCTACACCTTC 13 many TRBJ1-2 TRBD1 TRBV4-1